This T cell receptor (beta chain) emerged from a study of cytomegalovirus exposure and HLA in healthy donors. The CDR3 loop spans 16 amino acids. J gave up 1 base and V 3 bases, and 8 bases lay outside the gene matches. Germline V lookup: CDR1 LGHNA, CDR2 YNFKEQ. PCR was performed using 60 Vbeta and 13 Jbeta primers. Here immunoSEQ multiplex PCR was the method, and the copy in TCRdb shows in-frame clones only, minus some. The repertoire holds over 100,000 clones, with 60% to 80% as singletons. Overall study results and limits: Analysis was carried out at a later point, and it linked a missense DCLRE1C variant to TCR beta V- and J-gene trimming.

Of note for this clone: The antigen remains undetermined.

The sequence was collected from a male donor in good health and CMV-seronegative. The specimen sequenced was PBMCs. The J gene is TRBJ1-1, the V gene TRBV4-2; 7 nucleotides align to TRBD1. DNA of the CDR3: TGTGCCAGCAGCCAGACTAGAGGGGGCTCGAACACTGAAGCTTTCTTT. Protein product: CASSQTRGGSNTEAFF.